Shown below are 29 T cell receptor beta chains from a single sample sequenced in a study of blood T cell repertoires in COVID-19. Profiling relied on immunoSEQ multiplex PCR, and the TCRdb table lists in-frame clones only, not all of them. The profile shows 150,000 or so clones, roughly 77% of them singletons. The sample consisted of peripheral blood. Every receptor here comes from a woman between 65 and 79 years old with COVID-19, enrolled during active disease.

This clone came up once. The chain's CDR3 is CATSRAEGGFSEQYF. In DNA form, the CDR3 reads TGTGCCACCAGCAGAGCGGAGGGCGGGTTCTCCGAGCAGTACTTC. The rearrangement links TRBV15 to TRBJ2-7, with D possibly matching TRBD2 (6 bases). CDR1 and CDR2 from the germline V gene are LNHNV and YYDKDF (reference sequence). The ends were cut back, 1 base at V and 6 bases at J, with 16 bases in the middle. This CDR3 is 15 amino acids long.

This clone was recorded once. V and J are TRBV7-8 and TRBJ1-1; D is undetermined. The germline CDR1 and CDR2 sequences are SGHVS and FQNEAQ. V dropped 2 bases and J dropped 4 bases, with 11 bases sitting between them. The CDR3 is made up of 14 amino acids. CDR3 sequence (DNA): TGTGCCAGCAGCTTAAGTTCAGGTCGCACTGAAGCTTTCTTT. Amino acids: CASSLSSGRTEAFF.

The chain has TRBV29-1 and TRBJ2-7, with no clear D. The ends were cut back, 3 bases at V and 0 bases at J, with 3 bases in the middle. This CDR3 has 11 residues. Germline V lookup: CDR1 SQVTM, CDR2 ANQGSEA. Written as DNA, the CDR3 is TGCAGCGTTGACAGCTCCTACGAGCAGTACTTC. Its translation is CSVDSSYEQYF.

V gene TRBV19 combines with J gene TRBJ2-7, with TRBD2 as a possible D gene (6 bases). CDR3 size: 13 residues. Trimming cost V 4 bases and J 3 bases, with 10 bases left between them. Germline CDR1 is LNHDA and CDR2 is SQIVND (reference sequence). CDR3 region: CASSRRLGYEQYF. The CDR3 DNA is TGTGCCAGTAGTAGGAGACTAGGCTACGAGCAGTACTTC.

V usage is TRBV27 and J usage is TRBJ1-6, with TRBD1 identical over 10 bases. In germline, CDR1 is MNHEY, CDR2 SMNVEV (reference sequence). This CDR3 is built from 17 residues. V shed 0 bases, J shed 6 bases, and the junction held 5 bases outside the gene matches. CDR3 sequence: CASSLSRQGAINSPLHF. The CDR3 region has the DNA TGTGCCAGCAGTTTATCGCGACAGGGGGCGATTAATTCACCCCTCCACTTT.

The chain employs TRBV5-5 and TRBJ2-7, with D possibly being TRBD1 (6 bases). The germline V and J ends were trimmed by 2 bases and 0 bases, with 15 bases remaining between them. The germline V gene encodes CDR1 SGHKS and CDR2 YYEKEE (reference sequence). The CDR3 has 16 residues. CDR3 DNA: TGTGCCAGCAGCTTCACGGGCAGGGGTAGCTCCTACGAGCAGTACTTC. This encodes CASSFTGRGSSYEQYF. The full variable domain, rest sourced from reference TRBV5-5 and TRBJ2-7, is DAGVTQSPTHLIKTRGQQVTLRCSPISGHKSVSWYQQVLGQGPQFIFQYYEKEERGRGNFPDRFSARQFPNYSSELNVNALLLGDSALYLCASSFTGRGSSYEQYFGPGTRLTVT.

This sequence joins TRBV4-3 and TRBJ1-1; 8 nucleotides align to TRBD1. V shed 1 base and J 0 bases; nucleotides not matched to a gene: 4. CDR3 length: 16 amino acids. The germline gives CDR1 LGHNA, CDR2 YSLEER. The CDR3 DNA is TGCGCCAGCAGCCAAGCGACAGGGGTCATGAACACTGAAGCTTTCTTT. As protein: CASSQATGVMNTEAFF.

V and J are TRBV30 and TRBJ1-1; 10 nucleotides agree with TRBD1. Germline CDR1 is GTSNPN and CDR2 is SVGIG (reference sequence). This CDR3 has 18 amino acids. Trimming removed 0 bases from V and 0 bases from J; junction bases left unmatched: 10. The chain's CDR3 is CAWSVPGTGVRMNTEAFF. The CDR3 DNA reads TGTGCCTGGAGTGTACCGGGGACAGGGGTCCGAATGAACACTGAAGCTTTCTTT.

The chain links TRBV5-1 to TRBJ2-1; 11 bases are a match to TRBD2. The germline V gene has CDR1 SGHRS and CDR2 YFSETQ. This CDR3 spans 16 amino acids. V lost 2 bases and J lost 7; bases outside the gene matches: 8. CDR3 region: CASSFSLAGGWNEQFF. The CDR3 coding sequence is TGCGCCAGCAGCTTTAGCCTAGCGGGGGGTTGGAATGAGCAGTTCTTC. The entire variable domain, with the rest obtained from reference TRBV5-1 and TRBJ2-1, is as follows: KAGVTQTPRYLIKTRGQQVTLSCSPISGHRSVSWYQQTPGQGLQFLFEYFSETQRNKGNFPGRFSGRQFSNSRSEMNVSTLELGDSALYLCASSFSLAGGWNEQFFGPGTRLTVL.

The chain is built from TRBV5-1 and TRBJ1-3, with a possible D match to TRBD1 (5 bases). Trimming removed 1 base at V and 0 bases at J, with 14 bases between. Per the germline V gene, CDR1 is SGHRS and CDR2 is YFSETQ. The CDR3 sequence is 17 residues long. The CDR3 DNA sequence: TGCGCCAGCAGCTTGCAGGGTGGTGACCACTCTGGAAACACCATATATTTT. Translation: CASSLQGGDHSGNTIYF.

CDR3 region: CASSEGRGKDTGELFF. The DNA for the CDR3 is TGTGCCAGCAGTGAAGGCAGAGGAAAGGACACCGGGGAGCTGTTTTTT. V and J are TRBV2 and TRBJ2-2; D is unresolved. This CDR3 spans 16 amino acids. V was clipped by 1 base and J by 3 bases, with 12 bases between them. CDR1 is SNHLY and CDR2 is FYNNEI in the germline V gene.

The genes are TRBV6-5 and TRBJ2-2, with TRBD2 identical over 7 bases. V lost 8 bases to trimming and J lost 5 bases; unmatched junction nucleotides: 8. Germline loops: CDR1 MNHEY, CDR2 SVGAGI. The CDR3 sequence is 14 residues long. CDR3 sequence: CASGGLEATGELFF. The CDR3, as DNA: TGTGCCAGCGGAGGACTAGAGGCGACCGGGGAGCTGTTTTTT.

The V gene is TRBV5-1, the J gene TRBJ1-3, with D unclear. Trimming took 7 bases from V and 0 from J, leaving 8 bases between them. This CDR3 has 13 residues. Germline V gene sequence: CDR1 SGHRS, CDR2 YFSETQ. The CDR3 bases are TGCGCCAGCCGAGGTGCCTCTGGAAACACCATATATTTT. This translates into CASRGASGNTIYF.

This clone appeared a few times. J is TRBJ1-5 and V is TRBV14; 9 bases line up with TRBD1. CDR3 length: 16 residues. CDR1 SGHDN and CDR2 FVKESK come from the germline V gene. The V gene end was trimmed by 3 bases and the J gene end by 7 bases; junction bases not matched to a gene: 10. CDR3 DNA sequence: TGTGCCAGCAGCCAGGAACCTACGGGACAGGGACAGCCCCAGCATTTT. Translated, it gives CASSQEPTGQGQPQHF.

This clone was recorded once. The chain joins TRBV5-1 to TRBJ1-6; D perhaps matches TRBD1 (5 bases). The germline V gene has CDR1 SGHRS and CDR2 YFSETQ. The CDR3 has 17 amino acids. Trimming removed 4 bases from V and 7 bases from J, with 21 bases in between. The CDR3 sequence: CASSPGGDRPLNSPLHF. Written as DNA, the CDR3 is TGCGCCAGCAGCCCTGGGGGGGACCGCCCCCTGAATTCACCCCTCCACTTT.

This chain uses TRBV30 with TRBJ1-1, with D perhaps TRBD1 (6 bases). This CDR3 contains 14 residues. V lost 4 bases, J lost 3 bases, and 15 bases lay in between. Germline V gene lookup returns CDR1 GTSNPN and CDR2 SVGIG (reference sequence). The CDR3 coding sequence is TGTGCCTGGATAAGGCAACAGGGACACACTGAAGCTTTCTTT. Its protein product is CAWIRQQGHTEAFF.

This clone occurred a few times. The chain couples TRBV5-8 to TRBJ1-5; 7 bases map to TRBD1. CDR3 length: 14 amino acids. The junction had 4 bases not matched to a gene; V was cut back by 2 bases and J by 5 bases. Per the germline V gene, CDR1 is SGHTS and CDR2 is YDEGEE. The CDR3 nucleotides are TGTGCCAGCAGCTTCAACAGGGGTTATCAGCCCCAGCATTTT. It yields the protein CASSFNRGYQPQHF. The complete variable domain, with remaining parts taken from reference TRBV5-8 and TRBJ1-5, reads EAGVTQSPTHLIKTRGQQATLRCSPISGHTSVYWYQQALGLGLQFLLWYDEGEERNRGNFPPRFSGRQFPNYSSELNVNALELEDSALYLCASSFNRGYQPQHFGDGTRLSIL.

This sequence joins TRBV30 and TRBJ1-3, with 9 bases lining up with TRBD1. J was trimmed by 2 bases and V by 8 bases; bases with no gene match: 4. Germline values: CDR1 GTSNPN, CDR2 SVGIG (reference sequence). The CDR3 spans 13 residues. DNA of the CDR3: TGTGCCCGACAGGGGGAGGCTGGAAACACCATATATTTT. Translation gives CARQGEAGNTIYF.

The gene calls are TRBV2 and TRBJ1-3; TRBD1 matches at 8 bases. The CDR3 has 14 residues. With V trimmed by 6 bases and J by 9 bases, 10 bases remained unmatched. Germline V gives CDR1 SNHLY, CDR2 FYNNEI. This chain's CDR3 is CASRPDRALSTIYF. The CDR3 nucleotides are TGTGCCAGCAGGCCGGACAGGGCCTTGAGCACCATATATTTT.

This clone was picked up a small number of times. Other DNA sequences within the sample encode an identical CDR3. This rearrangement joins TRBV7-6 to TRBJ1-4; 10 positions agree with TRBD1. Losses at the gene ends were 5 bases for V and 7 bases for J; bases not matched to a gene: 4. CDR1 and CDR2 (germline): SGHVS, FNYEAQ. This CDR3 is 14 amino acids long. CDR3 residues: CASSQGQGGEKLFF. DNA of the CDR3: TGTGCCAGCAGCCAAGGACAGGGGGGTGAAAAACTGTTTTTT.

The V and J genes are TRBV27 and TRBJ2-7; 7 bases match TRBD1. V shed 3 bases, J shed 2 bases, and the junction held 4 bases outside the gene matches. From germline, CDR1 is MNHEY and CDR2 SMNVEV (reference sequence). CDR3 length: 14 residues. In DNA, the CDR3 is TGTGCCAGCAGTTTGTCGGGACAGCCCTACGAGCAGTACTTC. It translates to CASSLSGQPYEQYF.

The chain's CDR3 is CASSGQGVGQPQHF. Here the CDR3 DNA reads TGTGCCAGCAGTGGACAGGGGGTCGGTCAGCCCCAGCATTTT. V usage is TRBV2 and J usage is TRBJ1-5, with 9 bases aligning to TRBD1. Per germline, CDR1 SNHLY and CDR2 FYNNEI. The trim removed 4 bases at V and 6 bases at J, leaving 4 bases unmatched. The CDR3 extends over 14 amino acids. Supplemented by reference TRBV2 and TRBJ1-5, the full variable domain reads EPEVTQTPSHQVTQMGQEVILRCVPISNHLYFYWYRQILGQKVEFLVSFYNNEISEKSEIFDDQFSVERPDGSNFTLKIRSTKLEDSAMYFCASSGQGVGQPQHFGDGTRLSIL.

V gene TRBV5-1 combines with J gene TRBJ2-1; D remains unclear. This CDR3 spans 14 amino acids. V was shortened by 1 base and J by 8 bases, with 13 bases between the two germline ends. CDR1 is SGHRS and CDR2 is YFSETQ in the germline V gene. CDR3 coding DNA: TGCGCCAGCAGCTTGCAGAACCTCAGCGATGAGCAGTTCTTC. Encoded protein: CASSLQNLSDEQFF.

This clone has just one count. This sequence joins TRBV5-1 and TRBJ1-3; 7 bases map to TRBD1. The CDR3 is 15 residues long. With 3 bases clipped from V and 4 bases from J, the junction kept 7 bases outside the gene matches. The germline gives CDR1 SGHRS, CDR2 YFSETQ. This CDR3 is CASSSGGQRGNTIYF. The CDR3 nucleotides are TGCGCCAGCAGCTCCGGGGGACAGAGGGGAAACACCATATATTTT.

On this clone itself: A junction boundary mismatches the germline segment, possibly from a read error. The chain recombines TRBV13 with TRBJ2-2, with TRBD1 matching 7 bases. The CDR3 spans 13 residues. The germline V gene encodes CDR1 PRHDT and CDR2 FYEKMQ (reference sequence). CDR3 region: CASSWDSRRGAVF. CDR3 bases: TGTGCCAGCAGCTGGGACAGCCGCCGGGGAGCTGTTTTT.

The rearrangement joins TRBV29-1 to TRBJ1-4, with D unclear. The CDR3 totals 15 residues. Germline-derived CDR1 and CDR2 are SQVTM and ANQGSEA. The V end was cut by 1 base, the J end by 0 bases, with 9 bases between. The CDR3 loop is CSVEGFSATNEKLFF. In DNA, the CDR3 is TGCAGCGTTGAAGGTTTCAGTGCAACTAATGAAAAACTGTTTTTT.

The chain combines TRBV7-9 with TRBJ2-3; 10 bases agree with TRBD2. J gave up 0 bases and V 3 bases, and 3 bases lay outside the gene matches. This CDR3 has 16 residues. Germline loops: CDR1 SEHNR, CDR2 FQNEAQ (reference sequence). The CDR3: CASSLEAGGSTDTQYF. In DNA, the CDR3 is TGTGCCAGCAGCTTGGAAGCGGGGGGGAGCACAGATACGCAGTATTTT.

The chain joins TRBV5-1 to TRBJ1-4; 8 bases fit TRBD1. Germline values: CDR1 SGHRS, CDR2 YFSETQ. The CDR3 loop spans 14 amino acids. J lost 5 bases, V lost 3 bases, and 3 bases had no gene match. This chain's CDR3 is CASSSDRGNEKLFF. The CDR3, as DNA: TGCGCCAGCAGCTCCGACAGGGGAAATGAAAAACTGTTTTTT.

The CDR3 bases are TGTGCCAGCAGCTTTACAGGGAGCTCCTACGAGCAGTACTTC. This sequence encodes CASSFTGSSYEQYF. The V and J genes are TRBV5-4 and TRBJ2-7, with a tentative D call TRBD1 (6 bases). Germline V CDR1 and CDR2: SGHNT, YYREEE (reference sequence). CDR3 length: 14 residues. Trimming stripped 2 bases from V and 0 bases from J, with 9 bases between.